These T cell receptor beta chains were read from a single sample in a study of blood T cells in healthy people across ages. MiXCR was run by TCRdb on the 5' RACE reads, yielding one entry per CDR3 protein. This sample has around 1,000,000 distinct CDR3 sequences, with less than 45% found just once. Input material: blood. These receptors all come from a man younger than 35 in good health. The CDR3 runs from the conserved cysteine through the conserved F or W. The D gene is left open where the match is weak. Size is stated for part of the rows, as once, few or many counts, or as a class when the clone is expanded.

clone size: few
D gene: -
V gene: TRBV20-1
J gene: TRBJ2-7
CDR3 protein: CSAHAGKPYEQYF
CDR3 DNA: TGCAGTGCTCACGCAGGGAAGCCCTACGAGCAGTACTTC

clone size: -
D gene: TRBD1
V gene: TRBV7-8
J gene: TRBJ2-5
CDR3 protein: CASSFPLRQGNKYF
CDR3 DNA: TGTGCCAGCAGCTTCCCATTACGACAGGGAAATAAGTACTTC

clone size: few
D gene: TRBD1
V gene: TRBV10-3
J gene: TRBJ1-1
CDR3 protein: CAISEHGRGLNTEAFF
CDR3 DNA: TGTGCCATCAGTGAGCATGGCAGGGGGCTAAACACTGAAGCTTTCTTT

clone size: -
D gene: -
V gene: TRBV5-1
J gene: TRBJ1-1
CDR3 protein: CASSQDAYAEAFF
CDR3 DNA: TGCGCCAGCAGCCAAGACGCGTACGCTGAAGCTTTCTTT

clone size: few
D gene: -
V gene: TRBV5-6
J gene: TRBJ1-1
CDR3 protein: CASSLYAEAFF
CDR3 DNA: TGTGCCAGCAGCCTATATGCTGAAGCTTTCTTT

clone size: -
D gene: -
V gene: TRBV4-3
J gene: TRBJ2-3
CDR3 protein: CASSQAPTHSDTQYF
CDR3 DNA: TGCGCCAGCAGCCAAGCCCCTACCCACTCAGATACGCAGTATTTT

clone size: -
D gene: -
V gene: TRBV5-5
J gene: TRBJ1-5
CDR3 protein: CASSKGTGSNQPQHF
CDR3 DNA: TGTGCCAGCAGTAAGGGGACGGGGAGCAATCAGCCCCAGCATTTT

clone size: few
D gene: TRBD1
V gene: TRBV20-1
J gene: TRBJ2-4
CDR3 protein: CSATEGAGAKNIQYF
CDR3 DNA: TGCAGTGCCACAGAGGGGGCAGGGGCCAAAAACATTCAGTACTTC

clone size: -
D gene: TRBD1
V gene: TRBV7-2
J gene: TRBJ2-1
CDR3 protein: CASSQTGGARNEQFF
CDR3 DNA: TGTGCCAGCAGCCAAACAGGGGGCGCACGCAATGAGCAGTTCTTC

clone size: -
D gene: -
V gene: TRBV20-1
J gene: TRBJ1-2
CDR3 protein: CSATGDTSNYGYTF
CDR3 DNA: TGCAGTGCTACCGGGGACACCTCTAACTATGGCTACACCTTC

clone size: -
D gene: TRBD1
V gene: TRBV27
J gene: TRBJ1-2
CDR3 protein: CASSSVAGGDYGYTF
CDR3 DNA: TGTGCCAGCAGCTCCGTAGCAGGGGGCGACTATGGCTACACCTTC

clone size: few
D gene: -
V gene: TRBV6-6
J gene: TRBJ1-4
CDR3 protein: CASKGGPSNEKLFF
CDR3 DNA: TGTGCCAGCAAGGGGGGACCCTCTAATGAAAAACTGTTTTTT

clone size: once
D gene: -
V gene: TRBV7-2
J gene: TRBJ1-5
CDR3 protein: CASSLADRFEPQRF
CDR3 DNA: TGTGCCAGCAGCTTAGCGGACAGATTTGAGCCCCAGCGTTTT

clone size: few
D gene: -
V gene: TRBV5-1
J gene: TRBJ1-1
CDR3 protein: CASSSGGQGNTEAFF
CDR3 DNA: TGCGCCAGCAGCTCCGGCGGGCAGGGTAACACTGAAGCTTTCTTT

clone size: -
D gene: TRBD1
V gene: TRBV6-1
J gene: TRBJ1-4
CDR3 protein: CASSENRGATNEKLFF
CDR3 DNA: TGTGCCAGCAGTGAAAACAGGGGAGCAACTAATGAAAAACTGTTTTTT

clone size: -
D gene: -
V gene: TRBV6-6
J gene: TRBJ1-4
CDR3 protein: CASRNRETNEKLFF
CDR3 DNA: TGTGCCAGCAGAAACAGGGAGACTAATGAAAAACTGTTTTTT

clone size: few
D gene: TRBD2
V gene: TRBV12-5
J gene: TRBJ2-1
CDR3 protein: CASGLAREGSASNEQFF
CDR3 DNA: TGTGCTAGTGGTTTGGCCAGGGAGGGGTCGGCTTCCAATGAGCAGTTCTTC

clone size: once
D gene: -
V gene: TRBV19
J gene: TRBJ2-1
CDR3 protein: CASSIGQSHNEQFF
CDR3 DNA: TGTGCCAGTAGTATAGGGCAGAGCCACAATGAGCAGTTCTTC

clone size: few
D gene: -
V gene: TRBV20-1
J gene: TRBJ2-2
CDR3 protein: CSASDINTGELFF
CDR3 DNA: TGCAGTGCTTCAGACATCAACACCGGGGAGCTGTTTTTT

clone size: -
D gene: TRBD2
V gene: TRBV5-1
J gene: TRBJ2-1
CDR3 protein: CASRRLAGGPLITYGQFF
CDR3 DNA: TGCGCCAGCAGACGACTAGCGGGGGGGCCTTTGATAACCTACGGGCAGTTCTTC

clone size: -
D gene: -
V gene: TRBV25-1
J gene: TRBJ1-2
CDR3 protein: CASSDNPFYGYTF
CDR3 DNA: TGTGCCAGCAGTGATAATCCTTTCTATGGCTACACCTTC

clone size: -
D gene: -
V gene: TRBV7-2
J gene: TRBJ1-5
CDR3 protein: CASSLEGGLNQPQHF
CDR3 DNA: TGCGCCAGCAGCTTGGAAGGGGGGCTCAATCAGCCCCAGCATTTT

clone size: -
D gene: -
V gene: TRBV10-3
J gene: TRBJ2-5
CDR3 protein: CAISDWGGLGNEQYF
CDR3 DNA: TGTGCCATCAGTGACTGGGGGGGCCTAGGGAATGAGCAGTACTTC

clone size: few
D gene: -
V gene: TRBV3-1
J gene: TRBJ2-3
CDR3 protein: CASNSRGRTDTQYF
CDR3 DNA: TGTGCCAGCAACTCGCGGGGACGCACAGATACGCAGTATTTT

clone size: few
D gene: -
V gene: TRBV7-2
J gene: TRBJ1-1
CDR3 protein: CASSLDGLLGSTEAFF
CDR3 DNA: TGTGCCAGCAGCTTAGATGGCCTTCTCGGGTCCACTGAAGCTTTCTTT

clone size: -
D gene: TRBD2
V gene: TRBV7-8
J gene: TRBJ2-3
CDR3 protein: CASSLGPGLATTDTQYF
CDR3 DNA: TGTGCCAGCAGCTTAGGGCCCGGACTAGCGACCACAGATACGCAGTATTTT

clone size: -
D gene: -
V gene: TRBV9
J gene: TRBJ1-2
CDR3 protein: CASSVLGGNYGYTF
CDR3 DNA: TGTGCCAGCAGCGTACTCGGGGGTAACTATGGCTACACCTTC

clone size: -
D gene: -
V gene: TRBV5-1
J gene: TRBJ1-1
CDR3 protein: CASSLDHSGNTEAFF
CDR3 DNA: TGCGCCAGCAGCTTGGATCATTCAGGGAACACTGAAGCTTTCTTT

clone size: -
D gene: TRBD1
V gene: TRBV7-2
J gene: TRBJ1-1
CDR3 protein: CASSWTGSENTEVFF
CDR3 DNA: TGTGCCAGCAGCTGGACAGGGTCGGAGAACACTGAAGTTTTCTTT

clone size: -
D gene: -
V gene: TRBV6-6
J gene: TRBJ2-1
CDR3 protein: CASNEGGVYNEQFF
CDR3 DNA: TGTGCCAGCAACGAGGGGGGGGTCTACAATGAGCAGTTCTTC

clone size: few
D gene: -
V gene: TRBV11-2
J gene: TRBJ2-3
CDR3 protein: CASSILVGGSTDTQYF
CDR3 DNA: TGTGCCAGCAGCATACTTGTCGGGGGATCCACAGATACGCAGTATTTT

clone size: few
D gene: -
V gene: TRBV4-2
J gene: TRBJ2-1
CDR3 protein: CASSGRSQDEQFF
CDR3 DNA: TGTGCCAGCAGCGGACGCTCGCAGGACGAGCAGTTCTTC

clone size: few
D gene: TRBD1
V gene: TRBV20-1
J gene: TRBJ2-1
CDR3 protein: CSARDEETGVNEQFF
CDR3 DNA: TGCAGTGCTAGAGATGAGGAGACAGGGGTAAATGAGCAGTTCTTC

clone size: -
D gene: -
V gene: TRBV27
J gene: TRBJ2-1
CDR3 protein: CASNDRNYNEQFF
CDR3 DNA: TGTGCCAGCAATGACAGAAACTACAATGAGCAGTTCTTC

clone size: few
D gene: TRBD1
V gene: TRBV6-4
J gene: TRBJ2-1
CDR3 protein: CASSLGQGWNEQFF
CDR3 DNA: TGTGCCAGCAGCCTTGGACAGGGCTGGAATGAGCAGTTCTTC

clone size: -
D gene: -
V gene: TRBV2
J gene: TRBJ1-1
CDR3 protein: CASSEVTGSTEAFF
CDR3 DNA: TGTGCCAGCAGTGAAGTTACAGGATCCACTGAAGCTTTCTTT

clone size: -
D gene: TRBD1
V gene: TRBV12-3/TRBV12-4
J gene: TRBJ1-1
CDR3 protein: CASSLGVEGTVNTEAFF
CDR3 DNA: TGTGCCAGCAGTTTAGGCGTTGAGGGGACAGTAAACACTGAAGCTTTCTTT

clone size: few
D gene: TRBD2
V gene: TRBV6-2/TRBV6-3
J gene: TRBJ2-4
CDR3 protein: CASSYPSLREEAKNIQYF
CDR3 DNA: TGTGCCAGCAGTTACCCCAGCCTCCGGGAGGAGGCCAAAAACATTCAGTACTTC

clone size: -
D gene: -
V gene: TRBV2
J gene: TRBJ2-2
CDR3 protein: CATNAPSGTGELFF
CDR3 DNA: TGTGCCACCAACGCCCCTTCTGGCACCGGGGAGCTGTTTTTT

clone size: few
D gene: TRBD2
V gene: TRBV9
J gene: TRBJ2-2
CDR3 protein: CASSGGLANTGELFF
CDR3 DNA: TGTGCCAGCAGCGGGGGACTAGCGAACACCGGGGAGCTGTTTTTT

clone size: -
D gene: -
V gene: TRBV12-3/TRBV12-4
J gene: TRBJ1-1
CDR3 protein: CASSAGTQNTEAFF
CDR3 DNA: TGTGCCAGCAGTGCCGGGACACAGAACACTGAAGCTTTCTTT

clone size: -
D gene: -
V gene: TRBV20-1
J gene: TRBJ1-1
CDR3 protein: CSARFERTEAFF
CDR3 DNA: TGCAGTGCTAGGTTTGAGAGGACTGAAGCTTTCTTT

clone size: -
D gene: -
V gene: TRBV20-1
J gene: TRBJ2-3
CDR3 protein: CSASPSRGAGTQYF
CDR3 DNA: TGCAGTGCTAGTCCCAGCCGGGGGGCAGGTACGCAGTATTTT

clone size: -
D gene: -
V gene: TRBV19
J gene: TRBJ2-4
CDR3 protein: CATTEGERKNIQYF
CDR3 DNA: TGTGCCACTACCGAGGGGGAAAGGAAAAACATTCAGTACTTC